This TCR beta chain comes out of a study of T cell repertoires in cytomegalovirus infection. Background on the study: Use of recently identified HLA-C-restricted and well-studied HLA-B-restricted CMV epitopes was part of the study. Signatures in public TCR beta sequences pointed to both CMV infection and matching HLA type.

TCRdb reprocessed the reads via MiXCR and lists one record per CDR3 protein. The repertoire consists of fewer than 950,000 distinct CDR3 sequences, with approximately 32% occurring once and the leading ten covering around 11%. This clonotype was counted a few times. Antigen unknown. Study-wide results and caveats: Within the response measured ex vivo, HLA-C-restricted CMV-specific TCR beta clonotypes were dominant.

V lost 3 bases and J 4 bases, leaving 13 bases between the germline ends. CDR1 and CDR2 from the germline V gene are LNHDA and SQIVND (reference sequence). The length of the CDR3 is 14 residues. This rearrangement joins TRBV19 to TRBJ2-7; D remains ambiguous. The sample consisted of cultured CD8+ T cells from PBMCs, taken from culture after CMV antigen stimulation. The clonotype comes from a human donor in good health (CMV status not recorded). Some clones in this sample may be carry-over from other donors' samples. CDR3 protein: CASSISESLYEQYF. The CDR3 DNA follows: TGTGCCAGTAGTATCTCTGAATCTCTATACGAGCAGTACTTC.